What follows are 15 T cell receptor beta chains derived from one specimen sequenced in a study of persistence of HIV-infected CD4 T cells. This was the immunoSEQ version 4 assay in survey mode. Clones were read by immunoSEQ multiplex PCR, and TCRdb kept only the in-frame ones, dropping some. The data show about 64,000 clones, about 81% seen once. These receptors are not linked to any known antigen. An overlapping HIV-1 Gag peptide pool stimulated these cells at approximately 0.91 ug/peptide/mL. Sorted nonresponding memory CD4+ T cells were CD40L-negative, CD69-negative, CD45RO-high. The material was CD4+ T cells sorted from PBMCs after approximately 20-hour stimulation, obtained from a patient who received antiretroviral therapy. Receptors originate from an adult man with HIV who was CMV-seropositive.

The CDR3 region has the DNA TGCGCCAGCAGCCAGAGAGGGACCCAGTACTTC. Residues: CASSQRGTQYF. The V and J genes are TRBV5-1 and TRBJ2-5; D not resolved. CDR3 length: 11 amino acids. The germline gives CDR1 SGHRS, CDR2 YFSETQ. V lost 4 bases and J lost 7, with 8 bases in between.

The chain joins TRBV6-5 to TRBJ1-5; D might be TRBD1 (5 bases). From germline, CDR1 is MNHEY and CDR2 SVGAGI. V lost 6 bases and J lost 4, with 16 bases in between. CDR3 length: 15 amino acids. Here the CDR3 DNA reads TGTGCCAGCAGGGGTACAGGCTTCGGGAATCAGCCCCAGCATTTT. As protein: CASRGTGFGNQPQHF.

This clone was seen once. This chain uses TRBV7-6 with TRBJ2-2, with D possibly matching TRBD2 (5 bases). V gave up 3 bases and J gave up 4 bases, with 12 bases separating them. The CDR3 loop spans 15 amino acids. Germline assignment: CDR1 SGHVS and CDR2 FNYEAQ. CDR3 coding DNA: TGTGCCAGCAGCTTCCGGGGTATGGGCACCGGGGAGCTGTTTTTT. This codes for CASSFRGMGTGELFF. Full variable domain (outside the CDR3, taken from reference TRBV7-6 and TRBJ2-2): GAGVSQSPRYKVTKRGQDVALRCDPISGHVSLYWYRQALGQGPEFLTYFNYEAQQDKSGLPNDRFSAERPEGSISTLTIQRTEQRDSAMYRCASSFRGMGTGELFFGEGSRLTVL.

J is TRBJ2-5 and V is TRBV15, with a weak D call TRBD2 (6 bases). This CDR3 has 13 residues. Germline values: CDR1 LNHNV, CDR2 YYDKDF (reference sequence). V lost 0 bases and J lost 7, with 9 bases in between. Here the CDR3 DNA reads TGTGCCACCAGCAGAGATCTCGGGGGGACCCAGTACTTC. Protein sequence: CATSRDLGGTQYF.

The rearrangement links TRBV6-5 to TRBJ1-1; the match to TRBD1 covers 7 bases. In germline, CDR1 is MNHEY, CDR2 SVGAGI. J was trimmed by 5 bases and V by 7 bases; bases with no gene match: 4. The CDR3 is 12 residues long. CDR3 sequence: CASKDRVTEAFF. DNA of the CDR3: TGTGCCAGCAAAGACAGGGTGACTGAAGCTTTCTTT.

The genes are TRBV6-5 and TRBJ1-2, with D maybe TRBD1 (6 bases). The germline V and J ends were trimmed by 11 bases and 8 bases, with 18 bases remaining between them. This CDR3 has 12 residues. Germline V gives CDR1 MNHEY, CDR2 SVGAGI. In DNA form, the CDR3 reads TGTGCCGCGGCGGCAGGGGAGGAGGGCTACACCTTC. It yields the protein CAAAAGEEGYTF.

The V gene is TRBV6-5, the J gene TRBJ2-7; D is unresolved. V was trimmed by 8 bases and J by 0 bases, leaving 14 bases between them. Germline V CDR1 and CDR2: MNHEY, SVGAGI. The CDR3 runs to 14 residues. CDR3 nucleotide sequence: TGTGCCAGCCTTAGAGAGACATCCTCCTACGAGCAGTACTTC. Translating it yields CASLRETSSYEQYF.

This chain uses TRBV2 with TRBJ2-7; no clear D gene. Looked up from germline, CDR1 is SNHLY and CDR2 is FYNNEI. The CDR3 has 11 residues. Trimming took off 0 bases at V and 13 bases at J, with 10 bases between the two ends. CDR3 loop: CASSEAPDLYF. As DNA, the CDR3 is TGTGCCAGCAGTGAAGCGCCCGACCTTTACTTC.

The chain couples TRBV5-1 to TRBJ2-7; D possibly uses TRBD1 or TRBD2 (6 bases each). The CDR3 is 13 residues long. Germline values: CDR1 SGHRS, CDR2 YFSETQ. V lost 4 bases, J lost 7 bases, and 15 bases lay in between. For the CDR3, the DNA is TGCGCCAGCAGCCCCCTCGGGGGCGGTGAGCAGTACTTC. Protein product: CASSPLGGGEQYF.

The V call is TRBV4-1, the J call TRBJ1-3; possibly TRBD1 for D (5 bases). V was clipped by 1 base and J by 2 bases, with 12 bases between them. This CDR3 has 16 residues. Per germline, CDR1 MGHRA and CDR2 YSYEKL. The CDR3 spells CASSQGPGAAGNTIYF. The DNA for the CDR3 is TGCGCCAGCAGCCAAGGTCCCGGGGCCGCTGGAAACACCATATATTTT.

This chain links TRBV7-8 with TRBJ2-1; D is unresolved. The CDR3 is 14 residues long. The germline V gene has CDR1 SGHVS and CDR2 FQNEAQ. Trimming removed 5 bases at V and 5 bases at J, with 13 bases between. CDR3 protein: CASSPGWANNEQFF. DNA for the CDR3: TGTGCCAGCAGCCCAGGCTGGGCCAACAATGAGCAGTTCTTC. The full variable domain, completed using reference TRBV7-8 and TRBJ2-1, is GAGVSQSPRYKVAKRGQDVALRCDPISGHVSLFWYQQALGQGPEFLTYFQNEAQLDKSGLPSDRFFAERPEGSVSTLKIQRTQQEDSAVYLCASSPGWANNEQFFGPGTRLTVL.

The chain carries TRBV5-4 and TRBJ1-4; weak D call: TRBD1 (6 bases). V gave up 1 base and J gave up 2 bases, with 12 bases separating them. This CDR3 is built from 16 residues. The germline V gene has CDR1 SGHNT and CDR2 YYREEE (reference sequence). CDR3 nucleotides: TGTGCCAGCAGCTTGACCACAGGGAGGACTAATGAAAAACTGTTTTTT. Its translation: CASSLTTGRTNEKLFF.

The chain carries TRBV18 and TRBJ2-7; perhaps TRBD1 as D (6 bases). The CDR3 length is 14 residues. The germline V gene encodes CDR1 KGHSH and CDR2 LQKENI. V shed 6 bases and J shed 0 bases, with 12 bases lying between them. The DNA for the CDR3 is TGTGCCAGCTCCGCCGGGACAAGCTCCTACGAGCAGTACTTC. The encoded protein is CASSAGTSSYEQYF.

The chain combines TRBV20-1 with TRBJ1-1; no firm D call. The CDR3 sequence is 11 residues long. The germline V gene has CDR1 DFQATT and CDR2 SNEGSKA (reference sequence). Trimming cost V 7 bases and J 7 bases, with 13 bases left between them. For the CDR3, the DNA is TGCAGTGTCCGAAAATACAGTGAAGCTTTCTTT. Translating gives CSVRKYSEAFF.

The V gene is TRBV28, the J gene TRBJ1-1; D not resolved. This CDR3 has 15 residues. V was pared by 3 bases and J by 7 bases, with 18 bases between. Germline loops: CDR1 MDHEN, CDR2 SYDVKM. The CDR3 loop is CASSLGILERGEAFF. The CDR3 DNA reads as TGTGCCAGCAGTTTGGGGATACTTGAACGGGGTGAAGCTTTCTTT.